This T cell receptor beta chain is drawn from a study of T-cell reconstitution after alpha-beta-depleted transplantation in children (TCRdb year 2016). Notes on the research overall: Using TCR repertoire profiling, the study quantitatively followed how T-cell immune reconstitution unfolded in children after TCRalphabeta/CD19-depleted allogeneic hematopoietic cell transplantation.

The sample's treatment or condition label, decoded: allogeneic hematopoietic cell transplantation with graft depleted of TCRalphabeta T cells and CD19 B cells. TCRalphabeta/CD19-depleted allogeneic hematopoietic cell grafts were given to the transplant recipients, all of whom were children. With regard to this clonotype: No antigen is known for it. No much larger clonotype is one base removed from it; base qualities were not supplied.

The library was obtained by PCR. TCRdb shows the sequencer as Illumina HiSeq 2500. TCR library preparation used molecular barcoding, with unique molecular identifiers applied to normalize quantification of the TCRbeta repertoire. TCRdb applied fastp at Q25 and MiXCR to the public reads, then kept only in-frame beta chains. CDR3 protein duplicates are merged, each entry listing the most common genes and DNA. For this sample the table gives nearly 200,000 distinct CDR3 sequences, of which just under 6.5% were detected only once. Together, the top ten hold roughly 4.7% of the sample. What the authors observed across the whole study: Over the following months the frequencies of hyperexpanded clones went down, and after one year T-cell counts and TCRbeta diversity were mostly credited to newly produced T cells. The apparently early recovery of alphabetaT-cell counts about two months after transplant reportedly depended on only several hundred rapidly expanded clones that came from non-depleted graft cells. In some patients, the high TCRbeta diversity seen at day 60 was put down to recipient T cells and intrathymic progenitors that had survived conditioning.

The CDR3 measures 15 amino acids from cysteine to phenylalanine. The entry retains the CDR3 DNA only, 45 bases that are in frame from base 1. Unmatched junction bases come to 7, with V trimmed by 7 bases and J by 5 bases. The germline V gene gives CDR1 as MNHNS and CDR2 as SASEGT. The V and J segments used are TRBV6-1 and TRBJ2-5, with 13 bases aligning to TRBD2. The clonotype was recovered from a girl under three years old with combined immunodeficiency, due to receive a stem cell transplant. The sequences come from PBMCs, collected before TCRalphabeta/CD19-depleted stem cell transplant. The sequenced DNA: TGTGCCAGCACGACTAGCGGGGGGACGGGGGAGACCCAGTACTTC. This codes for CASTTSGGTGETQYF.